This T cell receptor (beta chain) was captured in a study of control samples from healthy donors and cancer patients. The count of this clone is one. From germline, CDR1 is LGHDT and CDR2 YNNKEL (reference sequence). The CDR3 length is 13 residues. V was clipped by 0 bases and J by 13 bases; unmatched bases: 6. The method was immunoSEQ multiplex PCR; TCRdb's version includes in-frame clones alone and lacks a portion of them. The table lists 110,000 or so clones, about 89% of them singletons. Sequenced input: blood. The sequence derives from a woman in her forties or fifties in good health. The chain recombines TRBV3-1 (or the pseudogene TRBV3-2) with TRBJ2-1, with 7 positions matching TRBD2. The CDR3 sequence is CASSQDLTGGQFF. CDR3 nucleotide sequence: TGTGCCAGCAGCCAAGACCTAACGGGGGGACAGTTCTTC.